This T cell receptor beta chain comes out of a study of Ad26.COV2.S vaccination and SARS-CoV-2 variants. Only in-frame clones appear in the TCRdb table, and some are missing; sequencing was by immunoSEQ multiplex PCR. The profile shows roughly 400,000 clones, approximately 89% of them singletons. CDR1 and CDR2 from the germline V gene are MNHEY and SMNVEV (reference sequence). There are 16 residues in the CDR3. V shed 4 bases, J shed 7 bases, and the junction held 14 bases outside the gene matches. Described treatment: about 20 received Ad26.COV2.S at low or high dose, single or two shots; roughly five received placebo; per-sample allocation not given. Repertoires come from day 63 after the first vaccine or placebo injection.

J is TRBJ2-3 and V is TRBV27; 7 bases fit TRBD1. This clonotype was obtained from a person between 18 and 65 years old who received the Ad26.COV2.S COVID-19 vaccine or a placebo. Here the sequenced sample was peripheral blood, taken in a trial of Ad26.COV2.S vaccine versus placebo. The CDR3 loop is CASSSFPRGQAYTQYF. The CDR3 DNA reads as TGTGCCAGCAGTTCCTTCCCCCGAGGACAGGCATATACGCAGTATTTT.